This T cell receptor beta chain was sequenced in a study of read filtering for tumor transcriptome and immune sequencing. On the study more broadly: The cohort had around 18 men and approximately 15 women aged about 40 to 90, mean around 66 years.

This library used roughly 370 ng RNA and molecular barcoded adaptors spanning alpha/delta and beta/gamma chains. TCRdb re-called the reads through MiXCR, storing one row per CDR3 protein. Among tens of thousands of distinct CDR3 sequences listed, 15% to 20% were seen once. At the time of active disease, bone marrow was collected from every patient. The sample holds many counts of this clonotype. The source of this sequence is a donor over 35 with multiple myeloma. The sample was a population of CD138-negative cells sorted from bone marrow.

The CDR3 sequence: CASSDGGRGSSYNEQFF. CDR3 nucleotides: TGTGCCAGCAGTGACGGGGGGCGGGGGAGCTCCTACAATGAGCAGTTCTTC. The V call is TRBV6-4, the J call TRBJ2-1; D is possibly TRBD2 (7 bases). Trimming removed 2 bases at V and 0 bases at J, with 14 bases between. Germline V gene data show CDR1 as MRHNA and CDR2 as SNTAGT. This CDR3 region has 17 residues.